The 23 T cell receptor beta chains below all came from one sample that was sequenced in a study of cytomegalovirus exposure and HLA in healthy donors (TCRdb year 2017). The method was the immunoSEQ multiplex PCR assay. A mixture of 60 forward primers for TCR Vbeta segments and 13 reverse primers for TCR Jbeta segments was used in the multiplex PCR. In TCRdb, the immuneACCESS table is reduced to in-frame sequences with V and J assigned. These tables do not hold every clone; where another copy was compared, an unresolved V gene accounts for under half, and the others remain unexplained. Across this sample there are 130,000 to 150,000 clones, with under 90% seen only once. The ten largest clones add up to just over 4.5% of the sample. The source material was PBMCs. Every receptor here comes from a man aged 40-55 years in good health and CMV-seronegative.

V is TRBV30 and J is TRBJ1-3; D remains unclear. Germline V gene data show CDR1 as GTSNPN and CDR2 as SVGIG (reference sequence). The V and J ends lost 4 bases and 6 bases respectively, with 16 bases between them. CDR3 length: 14 residues. The CDR3 here is CAWKVGRSQNTIYF. The CDR3, as DNA: TGTGCCTGGAAAGTCGGGAGGTCTCAAAACACCATATATTTT.

V is TRBV4-1 and J is TRBJ1-4; D is possibly TRBD1 (5 bases). The germline CDR1 and CDR2 sequences are MGHRA and YSYEKL. There are 12 residues in the CDR3. Trimming cost V 0 bases and J 12 bases, with 8 bases left between them. Written as DNA, the CDR3 is TGCGCCAGCAGCCAAGATTGGGGGGAACTGTTTTTT. It yields the protein CASSQDWGELFF.

This chain uses TRBV5-1 with TRBJ2-2; TRBD1 is a possible D gene (6 bases). The length of the CDR3 is 15 residues. Germline assignment: CDR1 SGHRS and CDR2 YFSETQ. The V end lost 4 bases, the J end lost 3 bases, and 13 bases lay between the germline ends. CDR3 loop: CASSPPTGYTGELFF. CDR3 nucleotide sequence: TGCGCCAGCAGCCCCCCGACAGGTTACACCGGGGAGCTGTTTTTT.

The CDR3 sequence is CASSLVRGMNTEAFF. The CDR3 coding sequence is TGTGCCAGCAGCTTAGTCCGGGGGATGAACACTGAAGCTTTCTTT. The chain combines TRBV7-2 with TRBJ1-1; weak D call: TRBD1 (5 bases). The CDR3 has 15 residues. The germline gives CDR1 SGHTA, CDR2 FQGNSA. V lost 1 base and J lost 0, with 9 bases in between.

This clone was seen once. The chain is built from TRBV5-5 and TRBJ1-1; 7 bases line up with TRBD1. Trimming removed 5 bases from V and 0 bases from J; junction bases left unmatched: 7. Germline V gives CDR1 SGHKS, CDR2 YYEKEE (reference sequence). This CDR3 has 15 residues. The CDR3 loop reads CASRSQGWVNTEAFF. CDR3 bases: TGTGCCAGCAGATCACAGGGGTGGGTGAACACTGAAGCTTTCTTT.

This chain uses TRBV14 with TRBJ2-1, with TRBD2 matching over 12 bases. This CDR3 comprises 15 residues. Germline-derived CDR1 and CDR2 are SGHDN and FVKESK. V shed 0 bases, J shed 7 bases, and the junction held 1 base outside the gene matches. In nucleotides, the CDR3 is TGTGCCAGCAGCCAAGAAACTAGCGGGGGGAATGAGCAGTTCTTC. Its translation is CASSQETSGGNEQFF. Full variable domain (remainder filled in from reference TRBV14 and TRBJ2-1): EAGVTQFPSHSVIEKGQTVTLRCDPISGHDNLYWYRRVMGKEIKFLLHFVKESKQDESGMPNNRFLAERTGGTYSTLKVQPAELEDSGVYFCASSQETSGGNEQFFGPGTRLTVL.

The genes are TRBV9 and TRBJ2-4, with TRBD1 matching 8 bases. Germline loops: CDR1 SGDLS, CDR2 YYNGEE. Trimming at V came to 0 bases and at J to 8 bases, leaving 10 bases not matched to a gene. The CDR3 loop spans 16 amino acids. The CDR3 region has the DNA TGTGCCAGCAGCGTAGAAGGCAGGGGGCGAGTTGACATTCAGTACTTC. Translating gives CASSVEGRGRVDIQYF.

The chain joins TRBV19 to TRBJ2-2; TRBD1 aligns across 8 bases. V shed 7 bases and J 3 bases; nucleotides not matched to a gene: 10. This CDR3 is built from 16 residues. Per the germline V gene, CDR1 is LNHDA and CDR2 is SQIVND (reference sequence). The CDR3 nucleotides read TGTGCCAGTACTCCAGGCAGGGGGCGTCACACCGGGGAGCTGTTTTTT. It is translated as CASTPGRGRHTGELFF.

The chain has TRBV6-6 and TRBJ2-5, with 9 bases matching TRBD1. V lost 6 bases and J lost 2; bases outside the gene matches: 7. The CDR3 is 15 residues long. Germline lookup yields CDR1 MNHNY and CDR2 SVGAGI (reference sequence). CDR3 loop: CASSAPDRGQETQYF. DNA for the CDR3: TGTGCCAGCAGCGCGCCGGACAGGGGACAAGAGACCCAGTACTTC.

The chain has TRBV7-9 and TRBJ1-4; D might be TRBD1 (6 bases). This CDR3 has 13 residues. V lost 5 bases, J lost 7 bases, and 11 bases lay in between. In germline, CDR1 is SEHNR, CDR2 FQNEAQ (reference sequence). CDR3 protein: CASSGTGFEKLFF. CDR3 in DNA: TGTGCCAGCAGCGGCACAGGGTTTGAAAAACTGTTTTTT.

V gene TRBV20-1 combines with J gene TRBJ1-1, with TRBD1 identical over 8 bases. This CDR3 has 10 amino acids. V shed 4 bases and J 12 bases; nucleotides not matched to a gene: 4. CDR1 and CDR2 (germline): DFQATT, SNEGSKA (reference sequence). The CDR3 nucleotides read TGCAGTGCTACAGGGGGCGTTTCTTTCTTT. As protein: CSATGGVSFF.

This chain joins TRBV14 and TRBJ2-7; a possible D gene is TRBD1 (6 bases). The CDR3 contains 13 residues. Deletions cut 2 bases from V and 3 bases from J, with 8 bases between. The V gene's germline CDR1 is SGHDN and CDR2 FVKESK. The CDR3 reads CASSQLQGYEQYF. The CDR3 nucleotides read TGTGCCAGCAGCCAATTACAGGGCTACGAGCAGTACTTC.

This clone was seen only a few times. CDR3 residues: CASSPLAATDTQYF. CDR3 sequence (DNA): TGCGCCAGCAGTCCACTAGCGGCCACAGATACGCAGTATTTT. This chain joins TRBV10-1 and TRBJ2-3, with 8 bases lining up with TRBD2. Germline V gene lookup returns CDR1 WNHNN and CDR2 SYGVQD (reference sequence). The ends lost 5 bases at V and 2 bases at J; junction bases unmatched: 3. The CDR3 extends over 14 amino acids.

The V and J genes are TRBV10-1 and TRBJ2-1, with TRBD2 as a possible D gene (5 bases). CDR1 and CDR2 from the germline V gene are WNHNN and SYGVQD (reference sequence). The V and J ends lost 3 bases and 0 bases respectively, with 15 bases between them. CDR3 size: 17 residues. The CDR3 sequence is CASSDAGLQSSYNEQFF. DNA of the CDR3: TGCGCCAGCAGTGATGCGGGCCTACAGAGCTCCTACAATGAGCAGTTCTTC.

The J gene is TRBJ2-3, the V gene TRBV7-2; 15 nucleotides align to TRBD2. Germline lookup yields CDR1 SGHTA and CDR2 FQGNSA. The CDR3 totals 17 residues. The V gene end was trimmed by 5 bases and the J gene end by 9 bases; junction bases not matched to a gene: 12. CDR3 coding DNA: TGTGCCAGCAGCCGGGGGGGACTAGCGGGGGGTCATGGAACGCAGTATTTT. Amino acids: CASSRGGLAGGHGTQYF.

This rearrangement joins TRBV5-1 to TRBJ1-3; 7 positions agree with TRBD1. CDR3 size: 15 residues. V was pared by 4 bases and J by 0 bases, with 4 bases of the junction left unmatched. Germline V lookup: CDR1 SGHRS, CDR2 YFSETQ. For the CDR3, the DNA is TGCGCCAGCAGCGAGGGACAGAGCTCTGGAAACACCATATATTTT. Its protein product is CASSEGQSSGNTIYF.

The V gene is TRBV4-1, the J gene TRBJ2-3; 7 nucleotides align to TRBD2. This CDR3 spans 15 amino acids. The germline gives CDR1 MGHRA, CDR2 YSYEKL. V dropped 0 bases and J dropped 3; count of bases not matched to a gene: 3. The CDR3, as DNA: TGCGCCAGCAGCCAAGATTGGGGGGGAACAGATACGCAGTATTTT. The encoded protein is CASSQDWGGTDTQYF.

With respect to this clone: Germline and junction disagree at one end, which may indicate a read error. The same CDR3 can be traced to other DNA sequences in this sample. This chain uses TRBV9 with TRBJ1-2; D gene ambiguous. This CDR3 has 12 amino acids. Germline assignment: CDR1 SGDLS and CDR2 YYNGEE. CDR3: CASSSELGGYTF. As DNA, the CDR3 is TGCGCCAGCAGCAGCGAGCTTGGTGGCTACACCTTC. Using reference TRBV9 and TRBJ1-2 for the parts outside the CDR3, the full variable domain is DSGVTQTPKHLITATGQRVTLRCSPRSGDLSVYWYQQSLDQGLQFLIQYYNGEERAKGNILERFSAQQFPDLHSELNLSSLELGDSALYFCASSSELGGYTFGSGTRLTVV.

This clone was found once. The genes are TRBV6-5 and TRBJ2-7, with D possibly TRBD1 on 6 matching bases. The CDR3 has 11 residues. Per germline, CDR1 MNHEY and CDR2 SVGAGI. V was trimmed by 11 bases and J by 2 bases, leaving 10 bases between them. The CDR3 region has the DNA TGTGCCGCACAGGGTCCCTACGAGCAGTACTTC. Translated, it gives CAAQGPYEQYF.

The CDR3 loop reads CASSAGTFTGELFF. CDR3 DNA sequence: TGTGCCAGCAGCGCCGGGACTTTCACCGGGGAGCTGTTTTTT. The chain is built from TRBV9 and TRBJ2-2; tentative D call: TRBD2 (6 bases). Germline values: CDR1 SGDLS, CDR2 YYNGEE. CDR3 length: 14 residues. The germline V and J ends were trimmed by 3 bases and 4 bases, with 10 bases remaining between them.

The chain carries TRBV7-3 and TRBJ2-5, with 10 bases lining up with TRBD1. Germline CDR1 is SGHTA and CDR2 is FQGTGA. V lost 5 bases and J lost 4; bases outside the gene matches: 7. CDR3 length: 15 residues. The CDR3: CASSPTGTGAETQYF. Written as DNA, the CDR3 is TGTGCCAGCAGCCCCACCGGGACAGGGGCAGAGACCCAGTACTTC.

The chain has TRBV5-5 and TRBJ1-2, with D unresolved. Trimming shortened V by 2 bases and J by 2 bases, and 10 bases separated the two germline ends. Per germline, CDR1 SGHKS and CDR2 YYEKEE (reference sequence). The CDR3 length is 14 residues. CDR3 DNA: TGTGCCAGCAGCTTAGAGCCGCTAAACTATGGCTACACCTTC. This sequence encodes CASSLEPLNYGYTF. The full variable domain, rest sourced from reference TRBV5-5 and TRBJ1-2, is DAGVTQSPTHLIKTRGQQVTLRCSPISGHKSVSWYQQVLGQGPQFIFQYYEKEERGRGNFPDRFSARQFPNYSSELNVNALLLGDSALYLCASSLEPLNYGYTFGSGTRLTVV.

This sequence joins TRBV19 and TRBJ2-5, with 8 bases matching TRBD2. Germline loops: CDR1 LNHDA, CDR2 SQIVND (reference sequence). The J segment lost 5 bases and the V segment lost 5 bases, leaving 7 bases of the junction unmatched. This CDR3 comprises 14 residues. The CDR3 sequence is CASSDGGAWETQYF. In nucleotides, the CDR3 is TGTGCCAGTAGTGACGGGGGGGCGTGGGAGACCCAGTACTTC.